The 6 T cell receptor beta chains in this list originate from one sample, sequenced in a study of cytomegalovirus exposure and HLA in healthy donors. Primers: 60 Vbeta forward and 13 Jbeta reverse. Sequenced by immunoSEQ multiplex PCR; TCRdb stores in-frame clones only, minus some. The sample holds some 140,000 clones, 77% seen once. Sequencing used PBMCs. The receptors come from a woman aged 60-75 years in good health and CMV-seronegative.

This chain uses TRBV28 with TRBJ2-2, with D uncertain. This CDR3 comprises 15 residues. V lost 3 bases and J 9 bases, leaving 17 bases between the germline ends. Germline CDR1 is MDHEN and CDR2 is SYDVKM. The CDR3 bases are TGTGCCAGCAGTTTTTTAAAGACCTTTAGCCGGGAGCTGTTTTTT. It is translated as CASSFLKTFSRELFF.

The genes are TRBV4-1 and TRBJ2-7; D unclear. The CDR3 runs 13 residues. In germline, CDR1 is MGHRA, CDR2 YSYEKL. V was cut by 3 bases and J by 4 bases, with 10 bases left in between. CDR3 residues: CASSQRESYEQYF. CDR3 bases: TGCGCCAGCAGCCAGCGAGAGTCGTACGAGCAGTACTTC.

Points on this clone: A junction end diverges from the germline sequence, so it may reflect a read error. The genes are TRBV18 and TRBJ2-1, with TRBD1 matching 7 bases. Germline CDR1 and CDR2: KGHSH and LQKENI. The CDR3 consists of 16 residues. The CDR3 DNA reads TGTGCCAGCTCACCAAAACAGGGGATAGGGTACAGTGAGCAGTTCTTC. It is translated as CASSPKQGIGYSEQFF. The full variable domain, its missing parts supplied by reference TRBV18 and TRBJ2-1, is NAGVMQNPRHLVRRRGQEARLRCSPMKGHSHVYWYRQLPEEGLKFMVYLQKENIIDESGMPKERFSAEFPKEGPSILRIQQVVRGDSAAYFCASSPKQGIGYSEQFFGPGTRLTVL.

The chain is built from TRBV7-9 and TRBJ2-7; D uncertain. Trimming cost V 1 base and J 5 bases, with 15 bases left between them. The CDR3 contains 15 residues. CDR1 is SEHNR, CDR2 FQNEAQ, per germline (reference sequence). Here the CDR3 reads CASSLDATPGDEQYF. The DNA for the CDR3 is TGTGCCAGCAGCTTAGATGCTACCCCTGGAGACGAGCAGTACTTC.

This clone was found a few times. The J gene is TRBJ1-4, the V gene TRBV27; TRBD1 aligns across 10 bases. The germline gives CDR1 MNHEY, CDR2 SMNVEV (reference sequence). After removal of 1 base from V and 5 bases from J, the junction contained 7 bases not matched to a gene. CDR3 length: 17 residues. CDR3 region: CASSLYSSGQGNEKLFF. The CDR3, as DNA: TGTGCCAGCAGTTTATACTCGTCGGGACAGGGGAATGAAAAACTGTTTTTT. Looking up the rest from reference TRBV27 and TRBJ1-4 gives the full variable domain: EAQVTQNPRYLITVTGKKLTVTCSQNMNHEYMSWYRQDPGLGLRQIYYSMNVEVTDKGDVPEGYKVSRKEKRNFPLILESPSPNQTSLYFCASSLYSSGQGNEKLFFGSGTQLSVL.

The chain recombines TRBV10-3 with TRBJ2-3; TRBD2 is a possible D gene (7 bases). Germline V gene data show CDR1 as ENHRY and CDR2 as SYGVKD. V lost 11 bases and J lost 4, with 16 bases in between. This CDR3 region has 13 residues. CDR3 coding DNA: TGTGCCGTCGAGGGGGAGGGCGCAGATACGCAGTATTTT. Its translation: CAVEGEGADTQYF.